The entry below describes one T cell receptor beta chain. These data come from a study of cytomegalovirus exposure and HLA in healthy donors. 60 Vbeta and 13 Jbeta primers were used in PCR. Sequencing used immunoSEQ multiplex PCR; TCRdb keeps in-frame clones, though not all of them. The table lists more than 100,000 clones, 75% to 80% of them singletons. From germline, CDR1 is SGHAT and CDR2 FQNNGV. V dropped 5 bases and J dropped 10 bases, with 23 bases sitting between them. This CDR3 has 15 amino acids. Sequenced input: PBMCs. This sequence joins TRBV11-2 and TRBJ1-1, with D perhaps TRBD1 (6 bases). This TCR was recovered from a woman between 25 and 40 years old in good health and CMV-seropositive. The CDR3 coding sequence is TGTGCCAGCAGCCTAATTCCCAGGGAAAGCAGGGGAGCTTTCTTT. Amino acids: CASSLIPRESRGAFF.